This paragraph reports one T cell receptor (beta chain). The target antigen is unknown. V was clipped by 2 bases and J by 1 base, with 10 bases between them. Germline assignment: CDR1 MNHEY and CDR2 SVGAGI. The CDR3 is 15 residues long. This sample was taken from a study of Ad26.COV2.S vaccination and SARS-CoV-2 variants. Study findings and constraints: Researchers cautioned that TCR breadth and depth analyses may have underestimated total T cell responses. Marked by substantial breadth, spike-specific CD8+ and CD4+ T cell responses were reportedly seen after vaccination. Spike-specific TCR breadth ran higher among vaccine recipients than placebo recipients. For non-spike TCRs, breadth in vaccine recipients resembled that in placebo recipients.

The protocol was immunoSEQ multiplex PCR, while the TCRdb copy is restricted to in-frame clones and leaves out a portion. Of some 190,000 clones listed, around 88% are singletons. This sample comprised peripheral blood, obtained after recovery from COVID-19. The receptor was derived from a human donor who had recovered from COVID-19. The chain carries TRBV6-5 and TRBJ2-3; possibly TRBD2 for D (6 bases). In nucleotides, the CDR3 is TGTGCCAGCAGTTACCGTAGCGGACGCACAGATACGCAGTATTTT. Amino acid sequence: CASSYRSGRTDTQYF.